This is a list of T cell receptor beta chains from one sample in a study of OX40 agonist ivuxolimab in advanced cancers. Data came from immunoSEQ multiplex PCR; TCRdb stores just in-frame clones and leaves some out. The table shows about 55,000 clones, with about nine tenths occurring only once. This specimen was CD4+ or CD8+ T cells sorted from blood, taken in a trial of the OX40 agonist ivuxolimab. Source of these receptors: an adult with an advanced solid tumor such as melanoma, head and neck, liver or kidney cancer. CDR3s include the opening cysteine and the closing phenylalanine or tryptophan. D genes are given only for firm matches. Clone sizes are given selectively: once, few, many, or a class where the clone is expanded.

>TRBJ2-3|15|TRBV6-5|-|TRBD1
TGTGCCAGCAGCAGACAGGGGTTGCGCACAGATACGCAGTATTTT
CASSRQGLRTDTQYF
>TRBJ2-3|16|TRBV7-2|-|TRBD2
TGTGCCAGCAGCTCGCGGACTAGCGGGAAGACAGATACGCAGTATTTT
CASSSRTSGKTDTQYF
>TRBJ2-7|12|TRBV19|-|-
TGTGCCAGTAGTAGCGACAGCTACGAGCAGTACTTC
CASSSDSYEQYF
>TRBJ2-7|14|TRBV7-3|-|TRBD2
TGTGCCAGCAGCTCAGCGGGACTAGCGGGAGAGCAGTACTTC
CASSSAGLAGEQYF
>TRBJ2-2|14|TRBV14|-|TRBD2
TGTGCCAGCGGGGGACTAGCGGGTTTTGGGGAGCTGTTTTTT
CASGGLAGFGELFF
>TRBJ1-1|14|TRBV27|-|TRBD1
TGTGCCAGCAGATGGACAGGGATGAACACTGAAGCTTTCTTT
CASRWTGMNTEAFF
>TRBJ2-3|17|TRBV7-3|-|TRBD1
TGTGCCAGCAGCTTAACCGGGACAGGGGGTAGCACAGATACGCAGTATTTT
CASSLTGTGGSTDTQYF
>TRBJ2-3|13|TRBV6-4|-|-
TGTGCCAGCAGGCGAGGGGGGACAGATACGCAGTATTTT
CASRRGGTDTQYF
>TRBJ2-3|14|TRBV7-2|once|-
TGTGCCAGCAGCTTCCCCGGGAGCACAGATACGCAGTATTTT
CASSFPGSTDTQYF
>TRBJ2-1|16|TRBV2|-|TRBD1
TGTGCCAGCAGAAGAAGGATGGGACAGGGACGAAATGAGCAGTTCTTC
CASRRRMGQGRNEQFF
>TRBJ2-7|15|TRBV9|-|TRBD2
TGTGCCAGCAGCATGGGACTAGCGGGAGATTTCGAGCAGTACTTC
CASSMGLAGDFEQYF
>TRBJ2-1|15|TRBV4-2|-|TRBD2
TGTGCCAGCAGCCAATTAGCGGGGAGCTACAATGAGCAGTTCTTC
CASSQLAGSYNEQFF
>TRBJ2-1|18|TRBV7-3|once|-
TGTGCCAGCAGCTTCCGGAGGGGTTCGCCGCCCGGGGGTAATGAGCAGTTCTTC
CASSFRRGSPPGGNEQFF
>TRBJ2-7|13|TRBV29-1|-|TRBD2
TGCAGCGTTCCGGGACTAGCAGAATACGAGCAGTACTTC
CSVPGLAEYEQYF
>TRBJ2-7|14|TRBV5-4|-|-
TGTGCCAGCAGCACCGATCCAAACAGGGCCGAGCAGTACTTC
CASSTDPNRAEQYF
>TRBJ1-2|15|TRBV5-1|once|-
TGCGCCAGCAGCTTGGACGGGTCCCAGTTCTGGGGCTACACCTTC
CASSLDGSQFWGYTF
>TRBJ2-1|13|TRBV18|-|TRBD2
TGTGCCAGCTCGCGTGGGGGGGGAAATGAGCAGTTCTTC
CASSRGGGNEQFF
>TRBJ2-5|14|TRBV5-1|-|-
TGCGCCAGCAGCTTGGTACAGGGCGGGGAGACCCAGTACTTC
CASSLVQGGETQYF
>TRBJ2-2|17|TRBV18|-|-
TGTGCCAGCTCACCTTTTGACTTCGGAGCGAACACCGGGGAGCTGTTTTTT
CASSPFDFGANTGELFF
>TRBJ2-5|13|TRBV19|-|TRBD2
TGTGCCAGTAGCGGGAGGGCAGCGGAGACCCAGTACTTC
CASSGRAAETQYF
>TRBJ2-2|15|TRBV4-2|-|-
TGTGCCAGCAGCCAAGAGACAGGGAGGACCGGGGAGCTGTTTTTT
CASSQETGRTGELFF
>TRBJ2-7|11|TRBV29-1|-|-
TGCAGCGGCCAGATATCCTACGAGCAGTACTTC
CSGQISYEQYF
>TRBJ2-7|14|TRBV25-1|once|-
TGTGCCAGCAGTCCAAACGGCGGCCACTACGAGCAGTACTTC
CASSPNGGHYEQYF
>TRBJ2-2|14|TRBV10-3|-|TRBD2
TGTGCCACTGGCGCGCGGGAGAGCACCGGGGAGCTGTTTTTT
CATGARESTGELFF
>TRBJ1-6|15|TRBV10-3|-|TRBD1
TGTGCCATCAGACCGGACAGGGGCTGGGATTCACCCCTCCACTTT
CAIRPDRGWDSPLHF
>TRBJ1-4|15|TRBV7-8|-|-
TGTGCCAGCAGCTTAGGCTGGGATGTACGGGAAAAACTGTTTTTT
CASSLGWDVREKLFF
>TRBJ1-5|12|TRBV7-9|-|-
TGTGCCAGCAGCTCCGATCATCAGCCCCAGCATTTT
CASSSDHQPQHF
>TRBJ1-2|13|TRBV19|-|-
TGTGCCAGTAGTATTGGGGTCGCCTATGGCTACACCTTC
CASSIGVAYGYTF
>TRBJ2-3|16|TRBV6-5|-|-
TGTGCCAGCAGTTACGATGCCCTCGGAGGCACAGATACGCAGTATTTT
CASSYDALGGTDTQYF
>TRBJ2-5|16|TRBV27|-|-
TGTGCCAGCAGTTTATCAGGGCGGTCGTACCAAGAGACCCAGTACTTC
CASSLSGRSYQETQYF
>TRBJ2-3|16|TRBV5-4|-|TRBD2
TGTGCCAGCAGCTCGGGACTAGCGGATCGCACAGATACGCAGTATTTT
CASSSGLADRTDTQYF
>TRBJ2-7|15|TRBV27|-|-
TGTGCCAGCAGTTTAACAGGGACCCATCTCCACGAGCAGTACTTC
CASSLTGTHLHEQYF
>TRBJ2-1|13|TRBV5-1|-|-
TGCGCCAGCAGCTTGAGGCAGGACAATGAGCAGTTCTTC
CASSLRQDNEQFF
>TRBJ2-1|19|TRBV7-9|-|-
TGTGCCAGCAGGATCCCCGGGGGGAGGGGGGAAAGACCATACAATGAGCAGTTCTTC
CASRIPGGRGERPYNEQFF
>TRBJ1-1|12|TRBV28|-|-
TGTGCCAGCAGTTTATCAAACACTGAAGCTTTCTTT
CASSLSNTEAFF
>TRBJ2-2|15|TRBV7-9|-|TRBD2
TGTGCCAGCAGGGGGCTAGCGGGAGGCACCGGGGAGCTGTTTTTT
CASRGLAGGTGELFF
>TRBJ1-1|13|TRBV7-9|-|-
TGTGCCAGCAGCAACTCTGGGGGCACTGAAGCTTTCTTT
CASSNSGGTEAFF
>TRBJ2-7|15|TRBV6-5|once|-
TGTGCCAGCAGTTACTCGATACAGGGAACCTACGAGCAGTACTTC
CASSYSIQGTYEQYF
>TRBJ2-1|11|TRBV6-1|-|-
TGTGCCAGCAGCTGGACAGTTTCTAAGTTCTTC
CASSWTVSKFF
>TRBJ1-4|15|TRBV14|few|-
TGTGCCAGCAGCCCAGACCTACAGGGTAATGAAAAACTGTTTTTT
CASSPDLQGNEKLFF
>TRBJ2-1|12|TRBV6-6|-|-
TGTGCCAGCAGCCCTTTGGGTACGATGCCGTTCTTC
CASSPLGTMPFF
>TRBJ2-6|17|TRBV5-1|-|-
TGCGCCAGCAAAGTCCAGGCGCTAAACTCTGGGGCCAACGTCCTGACTTTC
CASKVQALNSGANVLTF
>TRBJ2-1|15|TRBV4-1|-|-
TGCGCCAGCAGCCAAGATGGGTTATCTTACAATGAGCAGTTCTTC
CASSQDGLSYNEQFF
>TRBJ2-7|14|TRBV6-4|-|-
TGTGCCAACCGAGGGCGCCTAATTCCCTACGAGCAGTACTTC
CANRGRLIPYEQYF
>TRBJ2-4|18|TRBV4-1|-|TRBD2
TGCGCCAGCAGCCAAGAAGATTCGGCGGGAGCCCTCAAAAACATTCAGTACTTC
CASSQEDSAGALKNIQYF